A single sample is the source of the 22 T cell receptor beta chains below, sequenced in a study of cytomegalovirus exposure and HLA in healthy donors. Use of 60 Vbeta and 13 Jbeta primers characterized the PCR. The data were produced by immunoSEQ multiplex PCR, yet TCRdb's version contains in-frame clones alone and is incomplete. Of roughly 300,000 clones listed, around 86% are singletons. Material for sequencing was PBMCs. These receptors were collected from a man aged 40-55 years in good health and CMV-seropositive.

In its sample, this clone was seen once. The chain uses TRBV5-1 and TRBJ2-3; D is possibly TRBD1 (5 bases). Germline-derived CDR1 and CDR2 are SGHRS and YFSETQ. V was shortened by 6 bases and J by 2 bases, with 13 bases between the two germline ends. This CDR3 comprises 14 residues. The CDR3 loop is CASIPGPHTDTQYF. The CDR3, as DNA: TGCGCCAGCATCCCAGGGCCTCACACAGATACGCAGTATTTT.

This sequence joins TRBV7-9 and TRBJ1-5, with TRBD1 matching 7 bases. The CDR3 spans 13 residues. From germline, CDR1 is SEHNR and CDR2 FQNEAQ (reference sequence). J gave up 7 bases and V 5 bases, and 5 bases lay outside the gene matches. The CDR3 region is CASSQTGTQPQHF. DNA of the CDR3: TGTGCCAGCAGCCAGACAGGGACCCAGCCCCAGCATTTT.

J is TRBJ2-7 and V is TRBV5-1; 10 nucleotides agree with TRBD1. V trimming: 5 bases; J trimming: 2 bases; junction bases outside the gene matches: 4. The CDR3 runs to 14 residues. In germline, CDR1 is SGHRS, CDR2 YFSETQ. DNA for the CDR3: TGCGCCAGCAGGCCGACAGGGGGCCCCTACGAGCAGTACTTC. The encoded protein is CASRPTGGPYEQYF. Full variable domain (remainder filled in from reference TRBV5-1 and TRBJ2-7): KAGVTQTPRYLIKTRGQQVTLSCSPISGHRSVSWYQQTPGQGLQFLFEYFSETQRNKGNFPGRFSGRQFSNSRSEMNVSTLELGDSALYLCASRPTGGPYEQYFGPGTRLTVT.

The chain is built from TRBV28 and TRBJ1-5; D is undetermined. This CDR3 contains 13 residues. The V end was cut by 5 bases, the J end by 5 bases, with 10 bases between. Germline lookup yields CDR1 MDHEN and CDR2 SYDVKM. CDR3 bases: TGTGCCAGCAGTCCCCCGGGGTATCAGCCCCAGCATTTT. This encodes CASSPPGYQPQHF.

There are a few counts of this clone. V usage is TRBV28 and J usage is TRBJ1-1, with D possibly TRBD1 on 6 matching bases. The germline V and J ends were trimmed by 5 bases and 3 bases, with 10 bases remaining between them. The CDR3 totals 13 residues. Germline CDR1 and CDR2: MDHEN and SYDVKM. The CDR3 DNA is TGTGCCAGCAGTCTAACAGGGTACACTGAAGCTTTCTTT. It codes for CASSLTGYTEAFF. Using reference TRBV28 and TRBJ1-1 for the parts outside the CDR3, the full variable domain is DVKVTQSSRYLVKRTGEKVFLECVQDMDHENMFWYRQDPGLGLRLIYFSYDVKMKEKGDIPEGYSVSREKKERFSLILESASTNQTSMYLCASSLTGYTEAFFGQGTRLTVV.

The chain employs TRBV7-2 and TRBJ2-1; 8 positions match TRBD2. The CDR3 consists of 15 residues. V shed 5 bases and J 3 bases; nucleotides not matched to a gene: 6. Germline V gene lookup returns CDR1 SGHTA and CDR2 FQGNSA. CDR3 DNA sequence: TGTGCCAGCAGCCCCGGGACTAGGAGCTACAATGAGCAGTTCTTC. Amino acids: CASSPGTRSYNEQFF.

J is TRBJ2-5 and V is TRBV27, with 7 bases lining up with TRBD1. Germline V lookup: CDR1 MNHEY, CDR2 SMNVEV (reference sequence). There are 16 residues in the CDR3. V gave up 4 bases and J gave up 1 base; unmatched junction bases: 9. As DNA, the CDR3 is TGTGCCAGCAGTTCTTGGACAGGAGAAATCCAAGAGACCCAGTACTTC. Its protein is CASSSWTGEIQETQYF.

The chain recombines TRBV19 with TRBJ1-1; the D gene is possibly TRBD1 (6 bases). CDR1 and CDR2 (germline): LNHDA, SQIVND (reference sequence). This CDR3 spans 14 amino acids. The V end was cut by 9 bases, the J end by 6 bases, with 20 bases between. This CDR3 reads CASREGGGPPEAFF. DNA for the CDR3: TGTGCCAGCCGCGAAGGGGGGGGCCCCCCTGAAGCTTTCTTT.

This chain joins TRBV5-1 and TRBJ2-5; TRBD1 is a possible D gene (8 bases). The J call is uncertain, as TRBJ2-7 better fits the DNA end. The CDR3 totals 13 residues. Per the germline V gene, CDR1 is SGHRS and CDR2 is YFSETQ. The CDR3 protein is CASQQGGTDEQYF. CDR3 sequence (DNA): TGCGCCAGCCAACAGGGGGGGACCGACGAGCAGTACTTC.

This chain links TRBV10-3 with TRBJ1-1, with D possibly matching TRBD1 (6 bases). The germline V gene has CDR1 ENHRY and CDR2 SYGVKD. V lost 6 bases to trimming and J lost 4 bases, with 9 bases between them. The CDR3 loop spans 12 amino acids. The CDR3 DNA reads TGTGCCATCAGAGGGGGGGGCACTGAAGCTTTCTTT. It yields the protein CAIRGGGTEAFF.

The chain combines TRBV21-1 with TRBJ2-1; TRBD1 is the table's D call, not checked against the DNA. TRBV21-1 constitutes a pseudogene. The CDR3 contains 15 residues. The CDR3 protein is CASRTRDRGQNEQFF. CDR3 coding DNA: TGTGCCAGCCGAACACGGGACAGGGGGCAGAATGAGCAGTTCTTC.

The V gene is TRBV7-6, the J gene TRBJ2-1; 14 bases map to TRBD2. Germline CDR1 is SGHVS and CDR2 is FNYEAQ. This CDR3 has 15 amino acids. Trimming at V came to 5 bases and at J to 8 bases, leaving 5 bases not matched to a gene. This CDR3 is CASSPPGLAGDEQFF. CDR3 nucleotides: TGTGCCAGCAGCCCACCGGGACTAGCGGGAGATGAGCAGTTCTTC.

The chain has TRBV5-1 and TRBJ2-1; possible D gene TRBD1, 6 bases. The length of the CDR3 is 13 residues. Between the trimmed V and J ends, which lost 2 bases and 5 bases, there was a span of 8 bases. The V gene's germline CDR1 is SGHRS and CDR2 YFSETQ. The CDR3 sequence is CASSFGDNNEQFF. DNA for the CDR3: TGCGCCAGCAGCTTCGGGGACAACAATGAGCAGTTCTTC.

This clone appeared a single time. J is TRBJ1-2 and V is TRBV7-2, with TRBD1 as a possible D gene (6 bases). The CDR3 length is 16 residues. V gave up 0 bases and J gave up 2 bases, with 13 bases separating them. Germline V lookup: CDR1 SGHTA, CDR2 FQGNSA. The CDR3 DNA reads as TGTGCCAGCAGCTTAGCGCATTCAGGACAGAACTATGGCTACACCTTC. This translates into CASSLAHSGQNYGYTF.

The chain carries TRBV19 and TRBJ1-3; tentative D call: TRBD1 (5 bases). Trimming shortened V by 3 bases and J by 4 bases, and 13 bases separated the two germline ends. The CDR3 has 15 amino acids. Germline V gene lookup returns CDR1 LNHDA and CDR2 SQIVND (reference sequence). Here the CDR3 reads CASSIGMGLGNTIYF. The DNA of the CDR3 is TGTGCCAGTAGTATTGGGATGGGGCTCGGAAACACCATATATTTT.

This sequence joins TRBV19 and TRBJ2-1; 7 bases align to TRBD1. CDR1 is LNHDA and CDR2 is SQIVND in the germline V gene (reference sequence). The CDR3 covers 15 residues. Trimming cost V 3 bases and J 10 bases; bases outside gene matches: 12. For the CDR3, the DNA is TGTGCCAGTAGTATCCCCCGGACAGGAGGAAGAGAGCAGTTCTTC. It translates to CASSIPRTGGREQFF.

The chain's CDR3 is CASSSPGQFDEQFF. The CDR3 DNA reads TGTGCCAGCAGCTCTCCGGGACAGTTCGATGAGCAGTTCTTC. The chain couples TRBV5-6 to TRBJ2-1; 7 bases line up with TRBD1. Germline V gene lookup returns CDR1 SGHDT and CDR2 YYEEEE. This CDR3 has 14 residues. Trimming took 3 bases from V and 8 from J; bases not matched to a gene: 8.

The chain employs TRBV27 and TRBJ1-6; D call uncertain. Germline lookup yields CDR1 MNHEY and CDR2 SMNVEV (reference sequence). The CDR3 has 16 amino acids. The germline V and J ends were trimmed by 7 bases and 0 bases, with 13 bases remaining between them. The CDR3 DNA is TGTGCCAGCAAAGAACGAGCAAGCTCCTATAATTCACCCCTCCACTTT. This gives the protein CASKERASSYNSPLHF.

V is TRBV5-5 and J is TRBJ1-5; D ambiguous. The CDR3 is 15 residues long. With 4 bases removed from V and 5 bases from J, the gap between germline ends came to 16 bases. The germline CDR1 and CDR2 sequences are SGHKS and YYEKEE (reference sequence). The CDR3 DNA is TGTGCCAGCAGCCCCCAACCTATTGGTGATCAGCCCCAGCATTTT. Its translation: CASSPQPIGDQPQHF.

This clone showed up just a few times. Other nucleotide sequences in the sample specify the same CDR3. The chain recombines TRBV6-4 with TRBJ2-1; 11 bases are shared with TRBD2. The germline V gene has CDR1 MRHNA and CDR2 SNTAGT. With V trimmed by 4 bases and J by 1 base, 0 bases remained unmatched. The CDR3 is made up of 15 amino acids. This CDR3 reads CASSGTSGSYNEQFF. Here the CDR3 DNA reads TGTGCCAGCAGTGGGACTAGCGGGTCCTACAATGAGCAGTTCTTC.

Regarding this clone: This CDR3 is also generated by other DNA sequences in the sample. The chain is built from TRBV27 and TRBJ2-7, with 7 bases lining up with TRBD1. Germline trimming cut 3 bases from V and 2 bases from J; bases unmatched to any gene: 1. Germline V gene sequence: CDR1 MNHEY, CDR2 SMNVEV (reference sequence). CDR3 length: 13 amino acids. CDR3 coding DNA: TGTGCCAGCAGTTTCGGGACAGCCTACGAGCAGTACTTC. Its protein product is CASSFGTAYEQYF.

J is TRBJ2-7 and V is TRBV27; 9 bases fit TRBD1. V shed 8 bases, J shed 2 bases, and the junction held 10 bases outside the gene matches. CDR3 length: 15 residues. Germline values: CDR1 MNHEY, CDR2 SMNVEV (reference sequence). The CDR3 spells CASAPQRQGAYEQYF. The CDR3 DNA follows: TGTGCCAGCGCCCCTCAGAGACAGGGGGCCTACGAGCAGTACTTC.